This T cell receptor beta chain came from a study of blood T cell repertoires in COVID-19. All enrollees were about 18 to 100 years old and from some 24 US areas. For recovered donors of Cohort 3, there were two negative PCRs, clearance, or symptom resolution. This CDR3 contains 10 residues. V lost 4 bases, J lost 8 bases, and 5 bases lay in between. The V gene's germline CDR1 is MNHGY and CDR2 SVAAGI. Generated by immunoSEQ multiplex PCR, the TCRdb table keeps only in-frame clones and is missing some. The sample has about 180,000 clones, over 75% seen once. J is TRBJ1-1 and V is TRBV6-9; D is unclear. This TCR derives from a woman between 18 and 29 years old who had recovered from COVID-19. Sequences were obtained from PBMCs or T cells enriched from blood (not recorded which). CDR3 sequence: CASSSREAFF. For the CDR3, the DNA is TGTGCCAGCAGTTCCAGGGAAGCTTTCTTT.